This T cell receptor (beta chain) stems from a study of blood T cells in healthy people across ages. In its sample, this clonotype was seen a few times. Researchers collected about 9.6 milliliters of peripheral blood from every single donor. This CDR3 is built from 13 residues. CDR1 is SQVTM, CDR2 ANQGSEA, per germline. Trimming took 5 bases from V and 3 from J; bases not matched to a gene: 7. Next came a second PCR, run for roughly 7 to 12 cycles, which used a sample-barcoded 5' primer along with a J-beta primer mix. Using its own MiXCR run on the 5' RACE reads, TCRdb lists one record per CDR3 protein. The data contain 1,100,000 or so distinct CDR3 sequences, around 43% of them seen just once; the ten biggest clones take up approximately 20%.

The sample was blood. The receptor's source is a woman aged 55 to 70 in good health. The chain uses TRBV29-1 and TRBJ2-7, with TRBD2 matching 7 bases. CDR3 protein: CSVIGTSVYEQYF. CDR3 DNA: TGCAGCGTTATCGGTACTAGCGTCTACGAGCAGTACTTC.